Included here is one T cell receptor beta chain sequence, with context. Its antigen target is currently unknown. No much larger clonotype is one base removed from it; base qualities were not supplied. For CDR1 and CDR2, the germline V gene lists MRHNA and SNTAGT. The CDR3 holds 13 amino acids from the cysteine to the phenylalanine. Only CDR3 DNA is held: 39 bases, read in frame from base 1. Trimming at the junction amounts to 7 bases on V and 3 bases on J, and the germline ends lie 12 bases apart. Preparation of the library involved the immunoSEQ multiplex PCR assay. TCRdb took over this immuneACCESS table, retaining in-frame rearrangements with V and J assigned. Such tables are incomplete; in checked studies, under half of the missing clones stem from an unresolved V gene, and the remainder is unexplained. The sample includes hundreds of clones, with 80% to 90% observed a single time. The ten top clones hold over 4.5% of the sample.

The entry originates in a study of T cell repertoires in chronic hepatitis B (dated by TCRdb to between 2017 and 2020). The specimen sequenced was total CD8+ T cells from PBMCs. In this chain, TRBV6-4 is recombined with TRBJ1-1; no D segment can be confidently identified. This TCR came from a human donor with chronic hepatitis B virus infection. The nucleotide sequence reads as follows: TGTGCCAGCAAGCTAAACGGTCACACTGAAGCTTTCTTT. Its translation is CASKLNGHTEAFF.